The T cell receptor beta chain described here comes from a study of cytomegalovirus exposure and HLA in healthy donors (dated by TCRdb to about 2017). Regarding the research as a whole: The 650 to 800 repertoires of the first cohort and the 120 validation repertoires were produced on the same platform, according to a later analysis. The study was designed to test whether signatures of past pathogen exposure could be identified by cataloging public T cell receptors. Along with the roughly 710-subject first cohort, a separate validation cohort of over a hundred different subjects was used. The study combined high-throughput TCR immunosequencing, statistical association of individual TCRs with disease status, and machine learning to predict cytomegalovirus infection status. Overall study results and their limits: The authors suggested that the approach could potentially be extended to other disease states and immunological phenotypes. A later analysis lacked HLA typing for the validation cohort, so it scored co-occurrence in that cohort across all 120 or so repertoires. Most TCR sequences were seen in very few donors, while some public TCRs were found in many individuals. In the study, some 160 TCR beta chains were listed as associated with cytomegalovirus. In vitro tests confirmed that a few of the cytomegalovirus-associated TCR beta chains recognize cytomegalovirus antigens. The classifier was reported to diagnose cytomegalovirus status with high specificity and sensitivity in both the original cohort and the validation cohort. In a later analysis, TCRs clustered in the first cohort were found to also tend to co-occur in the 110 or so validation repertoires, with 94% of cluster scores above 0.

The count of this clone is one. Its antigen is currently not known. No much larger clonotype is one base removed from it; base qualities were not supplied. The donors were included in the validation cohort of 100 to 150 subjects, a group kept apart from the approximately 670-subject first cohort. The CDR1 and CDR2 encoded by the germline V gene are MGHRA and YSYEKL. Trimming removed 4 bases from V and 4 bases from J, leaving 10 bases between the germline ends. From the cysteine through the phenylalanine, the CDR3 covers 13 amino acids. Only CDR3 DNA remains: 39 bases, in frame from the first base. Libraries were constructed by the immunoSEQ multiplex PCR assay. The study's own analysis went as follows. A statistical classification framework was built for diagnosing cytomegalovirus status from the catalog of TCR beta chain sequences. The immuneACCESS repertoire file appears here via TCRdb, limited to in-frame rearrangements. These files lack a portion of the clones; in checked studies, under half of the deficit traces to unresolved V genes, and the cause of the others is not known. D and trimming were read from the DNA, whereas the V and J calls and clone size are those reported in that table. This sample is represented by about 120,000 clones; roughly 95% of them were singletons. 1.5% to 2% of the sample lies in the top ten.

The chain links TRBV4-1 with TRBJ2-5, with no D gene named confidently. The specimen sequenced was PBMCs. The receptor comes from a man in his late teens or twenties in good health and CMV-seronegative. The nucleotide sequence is TGCGCCAGCAGCCTCCAGGTACCAGAGACCCAGTACTTC. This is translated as CASSLQVPETQYF.